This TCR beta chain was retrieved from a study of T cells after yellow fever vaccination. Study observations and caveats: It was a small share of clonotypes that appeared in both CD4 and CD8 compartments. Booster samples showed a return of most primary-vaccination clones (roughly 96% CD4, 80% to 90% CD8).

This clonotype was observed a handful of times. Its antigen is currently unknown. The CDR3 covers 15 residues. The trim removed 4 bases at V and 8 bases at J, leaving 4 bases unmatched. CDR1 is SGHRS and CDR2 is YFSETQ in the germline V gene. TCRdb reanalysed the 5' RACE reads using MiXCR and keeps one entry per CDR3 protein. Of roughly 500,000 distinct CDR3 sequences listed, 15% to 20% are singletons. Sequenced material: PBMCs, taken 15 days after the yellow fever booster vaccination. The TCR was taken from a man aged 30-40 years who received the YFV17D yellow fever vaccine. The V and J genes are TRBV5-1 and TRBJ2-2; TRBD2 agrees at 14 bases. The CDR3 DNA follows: TGCGCCAGCAGCCTGGGACTAGCGGGAGAAGGGGAGCTGTTTTTT. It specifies CASSLGLAGEGELFF.